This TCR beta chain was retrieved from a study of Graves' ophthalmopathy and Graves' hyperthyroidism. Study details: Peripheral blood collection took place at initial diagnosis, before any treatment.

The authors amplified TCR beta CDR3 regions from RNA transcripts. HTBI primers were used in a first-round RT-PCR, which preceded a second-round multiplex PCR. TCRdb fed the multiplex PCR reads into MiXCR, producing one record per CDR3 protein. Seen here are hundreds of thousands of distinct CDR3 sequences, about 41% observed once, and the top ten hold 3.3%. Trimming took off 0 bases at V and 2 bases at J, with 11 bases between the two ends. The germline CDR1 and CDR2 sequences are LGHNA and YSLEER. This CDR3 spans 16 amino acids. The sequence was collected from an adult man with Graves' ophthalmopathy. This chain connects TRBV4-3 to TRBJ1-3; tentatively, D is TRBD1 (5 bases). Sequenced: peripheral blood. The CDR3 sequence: CASSQDPGTAGNTIYF. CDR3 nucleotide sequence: TGCGCCAGCAGCCAAGATCCCGGGACGGCTGGAAACACCATATATTTT.